These T cell receptor beta chains were read from a single sample in a study of graft-versus-host responses after intestinal transplantation. Their cognate antigens are unknown. Generated by immunoSEQ multiplex PCR, the TCRdb table keeps only in-frame clones and is missing some. The sample contains some 100,000 clones, under 95% of which appear only once. Source: unstimulated CD8+ T cells sorted from spleen or lymph node cells, taken before transplant. Source of these receptors: a human donor who was the organ donor for an intestinal transplant. Each CDR3 is given with its conserved first and last residue. The D gene is left open where the match is weak. Expanded clones are given a class, and other clones once, few, many or no size at all.

cdr3_aa: CASSQFPGLSTYEQYF; cdr3_nt: TGCGCCAGCAGCCAATTTCCGGGACTCAGCACCTACGAGCAGTACTTC; clone_size: NA; d_call: NA; j_call: TRBJ2-7; v_call: TRBV5-1
cdr3_aa: CASSYGTGDGYTF; cdr3_nt: TGTGCCAGCAGTTACGGGACAGGGGACGGCTACACCTTC; clone_size: NA; d_call: TRBD1; j_call: TRBJ1-2; v_call: TRBV7-3
cdr3_aa: CASSVKGVNTEAFF; cdr3_nt: TGTGCCAGCAGCGTTAAAGGAGTTAACACTGAAGCTTTCTTT; clone_size: NA; d_call: NA; j_call: TRBJ1-1; v_call: TRBV9
cdr3_aa: CASSSVVGAGKAFF; cdr3_nt: TGTGCCAGCAGCTCAGTCGTAGGGGCGGGGAAAGCTTTCTTT; clone_size: NA; d_call: NA; j_call: TRBJ1-1; v_call: TRBV28
cdr3_aa: CASSLGVAGGINNTGELFF; cdr3_nt: TGTGCCAGCAGCTTGGGGGTAGCGGGAGGAATAAACAACACCGGGGAGCTGTTTTTT; clone_size: NA; d_call: TRBD2; j_call: TRBJ2-2; v_call: TRBV5-6
cdr3_aa: CASSEARLASTDTQYF; cdr3_nt: TGTGCCAGCAGTGAAGCAAGACTAGCGAGCACAGATACGCAGTATTTT; clone_size: NA; d_call: TRBD2; j_call: TRBJ2-3; v_call: TRBV2
cdr3_aa: CASSQRLAGVGQFF; cdr3_nt: TGTGCCAGCAGTCAACGACTAGCGGGAGTTGGGCAGTTCTTC; clone_size: NA; d_call: TRBD2; j_call: TRBJ2-1; v_call: TRBV7-2
cdr3_aa: CASSSIHNWDRADEGEAFF; cdr3_nt: TGTGCCAGCAGCTCTATTCATAATTGGGACAGAGCTGATGAGGGTGAAGCTTTCTTT; clone_size: once; d_call: TRBD1; j_call: TRBJ1-1; v_call: TRBV5-6
cdr3_aa: CASSSTTGASSYEQYF; cdr3_nt: TGTGCCAGTAGTTCGACGACAGGGGCAAGCTCCTACGAGCAGTACTTC; clone_size: NA; d_call: TRBD1; j_call: TRBJ2-7; v_call: TRBV19
cdr3_aa: CAIESPGGSSTDTQYF; cdr3_nt: TGTGCCATCGAATCACCCGGGGGGTCGTCCACAGATACGCAGTATTTT; clone_size: NA; d_call: TRBD2; j_call: TRBJ2-3; v_call: TRBV28
cdr3_aa: CASTTSLYQETQYF; cdr3_nt: TGCGCCAGCACGACTAGCTTGTACCAAGAGACCCAGTACTTC; clone_size: NA; d_call: TRBD2; j_call: TRBJ2-5; v_call: TRBV10-2
cdr3_aa: CASSTSGRGTGELFF; cdr3_nt: TGTGCCAGCAGCACCAGCGGGAGAGGCACCGGGGAGCTGTTTTTT; clone_size: NA; d_call: TRBD2; j_call: TRBJ2-2; v_call: TRBV9
cdr3_aa: CASSGTLNEKLFF; cdr3_nt: TGTGCCAGCAGTGGGACTCTTAATGAAAAACTGTTTTTT; clone_size: NA; d_call: NA; j_call: TRBJ1-4; v_call: TRBV7-9
cdr3_aa: CASSPGPGDRTLYGYTF; cdr3_nt: TGCGCCAGCAGCCCCGGACCGGGGGACAGAACTCTCTATGGCTACACCTTC; clone_size: NA; d_call: TRBD1; j_call: TRBJ1-2; v_call: TRBV5-1
cdr3_aa: CASSHGRGGGTDTQYF; cdr3_nt: TGCGCCAGCAGCCATGGGCGGGGTGGGGGCACAGATACGCAGTATTTT; clone_size: NA; d_call: NA; j_call: TRBJ2-3; v_call: TRBV4-1
cdr3_aa: CASSFGGPDTQYF; cdr3_nt: TGTGCCAGTAGTTTCGGGGGTCCAGATACGCAGTATTTT; clone_size: NA; d_call: NA; j_call: TRBJ2-3; v_call: TRBV19
cdr3_aa: CASSLLLRQGYEQYF; cdr3_nt: TGTGCCAGCAGCTTATTACTTAGACAGGGTTACGAGCAGTACTTC; clone_size: NA; d_call: TRBD1; j_call: TRBJ2-7; v_call: TRBV5-5
cdr3_aa: CASSVDRQGASSDTQYF; cdr3_nt: TGTGCCAGCAGCGTAGATCGGCAGGGGGCAAGTTCAGATACGCAGTATTTT; clone_size: NA; d_call: TRBD1; j_call: TRBJ2-3; v_call: TRBV9
cdr3_aa: CASSLGDRGPSYEQYF; cdr3_nt: TGTGCCAGCAGCTTAGGAGACAGGGGTCCTTCCTACGAGCAGTACTTC; clone_size: NA; d_call: TRBD1; j_call: TRBJ2-7; v_call: TRBV11-2
cdr3_aa: CASGFRGSTEAFF; cdr3_nt: TGTGCTAGTGGTTTTCGGGGTAGCACTGAAGCTTTCTTT; clone_size: NA; d_call: NA; j_call: TRBJ1-1; v_call: TRBV12-5
cdr3_aa: CSVGGKAGGYYNEQFF; cdr3_nt: TGCAGCGTTGGTGGGAAAGCGGGAGGGTACTACAATGAGCAGTTCTTC; clone_size: NA; d_call: TRBD2; j_call: TRBJ2-1; v_call: TRBV29-1
cdr3_aa: CATLAGVGEQFF; cdr3_nt: TGTGCCACCCTAGCGGGAGTAGGTGAGCAGTTCTTC; clone_size: NA; d_call: TRBD2; j_call: TRBJ2-1; v_call: TRBV19
cdr3_aa: CASSYVSSYNEQFF; cdr3_nt: TGTGCCAGCAGTTACGTCAGTTCCTACAATGAGCAGTTCTTC; clone_size: NA; d_call: NA; j_call: TRBJ2-1; v_call: TRBV6-5
cdr3_aa: CAISEPDRGLYYGYTF; cdr3_nt: TGTGCCATCAGTGAGCCCGACAGGGGGCTTTACTATGGCTACACCTTC; clone_size: NA; d_call: TRBD1; j_call: TRBJ1-2; v_call: TRBV10-3
cdr3_aa: CASLPQGYAKNIQYF; cdr3_nt: TGTGCCAGTCTACCACAGGGTTATGCCAAAAACATTCAGTACTTC; clone_size: NA; d_call: NA; j_call: TRBJ2-4; v_call: TRBV28
cdr3_aa: CASSIRQGYYGYTF; cdr3_nt: TGTGCCAGCAGCATTCGACAGGGGTACTATGGCTACACCTTC; clone_size: NA; d_call: NA; j_call: TRBJ1-2; v_call: TRBV21-1
cdr3_aa: CASSETRTGWDYGYTF; cdr3_nt: TGCGCCAGCAGCGAAACGCGGACAGGATGGGACTATGGCTACACCTTC; clone_size: NA; d_call: TRBD1; j_call: TRBJ1-2; v_call: TRBV10-2
cdr3_aa: CASSIRRDEQYF; cdr3_nt: TGTGCCAGCAGCATAAGGCGGGACGAGCAGTACTTC; clone_size: NA; d_call: NA; j_call: TRBJ2-7; v_call: TRBV7-9
cdr3_aa: CASSGGMNTEAFF; cdr3_nt: TGTGCCAGCAGTGGAGGGATGAACACTGAAGCTTTCTTT; clone_size: NA; d_call: NA; j_call: TRBJ1-1; v_call: TRBV2
cdr3_aa: CATFGQGIGGSYEQYF; cdr3_nt: TGTGCCACCTTTGGGCAGGGGATCGGCGGGTCCTACGAGCAGTACTTC; clone_size: NA; d_call: NA; j_call: TRBJ2-7; v_call: TRBV5-4
cdr3_aa: CASSLEIWGHYNEQFF; cdr3_nt: TGTGCCAGCAGCTTAGAGATTTGGGGCCATTACAATGAGCAGTTCTTC; clone_size: NA; d_call: NA; j_call: TRBJ2-1; v_call: TRBV11-3
cdr3_aa: CASEGLFYNEQFF; cdr3_nt: TGTGCCTCCGAGGGACTTTTCTACAATGAGCAGTTCTTC; clone_size: NA; d_call: NA; j_call: TRBJ2-1; v_call: TRBV30
cdr3_aa: CASSPDSDPIRTGELFF; cdr3_nt: TGTGCCAGCAGCCCCGACAGCGATCCCATACGGACCGGGGAGCTGTTTTTT; clone_size: NA; d_call: NA; j_call: TRBJ2-2; v_call: TRBV7-9
cdr3_aa: CASSPLTGITGELFF; cdr3_nt: TGTGCCAGCAGTCCGCTGACAGGTATCACCGGGGAGCTGTTTTTT; clone_size: NA; d_call: NA; j_call: TRBJ2-2; v_call: TRBV28
cdr3_aa: CASSLVGGDTEAFF; cdr3_nt: TGTGCCAGCAGCTTAGTCGGAGGGGATACTGAAGCTTTCTTT; clone_size: few; d_call: NA; j_call: TRBJ1-1; v_call: TRBV7-6
cdr3_aa: CASSDGTSGTYEQYF; cdr3_nt: TGCGCCAGCAGCGACGGGACTAGCGGAACCTACGAGCAGTACTTC; clone_size: NA; d_call: TRBD2; j_call: TRBJ2-7; v_call: TRBV5-1
cdr3_aa: CASSHNYGGQGGYEQYF; cdr3_nt: TGTGCCAGCAGTCATAACTATGGGGGACAGGGGGGCTACGAGCAGTACTTC; clone_size: NA; d_call: TRBD1; j_call: TRBJ2-7; v_call: TRBV27
cdr3_aa: CASSELDREETQYF; cdr3_nt: TGTGCCAGCAGTGAATTAGACAGGGAAGAGACCCAGTACTTC; clone_size: NA; d_call: TRBD1; j_call: TRBJ2-5; v_call: TRBV25-1
cdr3_aa: CASSLGPGLAGGPPTDTQYF; cdr3_nt: TGTGCCAGCAGCTTAGGACCTGGACTAGCGGGGGGGCCCCCCACAGATACGCAGTATTTT; clone_size: NA; d_call: TRBD2; j_call: TRBJ2-3; v_call: TRBV11-3
cdr3_aa: CASSYSVVDKTRGAFF; cdr3_nt: TGTGCCAGCAGTTACTCTGTTGTCGATAAAACAAGGGGAGCTTTCTTT; clone_size: NA; d_call: NA; j_call: TRBJ1-1; v_call: TRBV6-6
cdr3_aa: CATSRDRNQPQHF; cdr3_nt: TGTGCCACCAGCAGAGACAGAAATCAGCCCCAGCATTTT; clone_size: NA; d_call: NA; j_call: TRBJ1-5; v_call: TRBV15
cdr3_aa: CASSLHSSGTYNEQFF; cdr3_nt: TGTGCCAGCAGCCTCCATTCAAGCGGGACCTACAATGAGCAGTTCTTC; clone_size: NA; d_call: TRBD2; j_call: TRBJ2-1; v_call: TRBV7-9
cdr3_aa: CASGKTSGRAGEQFF; cdr3_nt: TGTGCCTCTGGGAAAACTAGCGGGAGGGCAGGTGAGCAGTTCTTC; clone_size: NA; d_call: TRBD2; j_call: TRBJ2-1; v_call: TRBV19
cdr3_aa: CASSSGDSLLLAGYTF; cdr3_nt: TGTGCCAGCAGCTCGGGGGACAGCCTACTCTTGGCGGGCTACACCTTC; clone_size: once; d_call: TRBD1; j_call: TRBJ1-2; v_call: TRBV7-2
cdr3_aa: CASSQEAGGYFGGTDTQYF; cdr3_nt: TGTGCCAGCAGCCAAGAGGCGGGGGGGTATTTCGGAGGCACAGATACGCAGTATTTT; clone_size: NA; d_call: TRBD2; j_call: TRBJ2-3; v_call: TRBV4-2
cdr3_aa: CASSQDMTSGRIWGEQFF; cdr3_nt: TGTGCCAGCAGCCAAGATATGACTAGCGGGAGGATCTGGGGTGAGCAGTTCTTC; clone_size: NA; d_call: TRBD2; j_call: TRBJ2-1; v_call: TRBV14
cdr3_aa: CASSYTGGTEAFF; cdr3_nt: TGTGCCAGCAGCTACACAGGGGGCACTGAAGCTTTCTTT; clone_size: NA; d_call: TRBD1; j_call: TRBJ1-1; v_call: TRBV7-6
cdr3_aa: CTTQRRAGGQETQYF; cdr3_nt: TGCACAACTCAGCGCCGGGCGGGAGGGCAAGAGACCCAGTACTTC; clone_size: NA; d_call: NA; j_call: TRBJ2-5; v_call: TRBV1